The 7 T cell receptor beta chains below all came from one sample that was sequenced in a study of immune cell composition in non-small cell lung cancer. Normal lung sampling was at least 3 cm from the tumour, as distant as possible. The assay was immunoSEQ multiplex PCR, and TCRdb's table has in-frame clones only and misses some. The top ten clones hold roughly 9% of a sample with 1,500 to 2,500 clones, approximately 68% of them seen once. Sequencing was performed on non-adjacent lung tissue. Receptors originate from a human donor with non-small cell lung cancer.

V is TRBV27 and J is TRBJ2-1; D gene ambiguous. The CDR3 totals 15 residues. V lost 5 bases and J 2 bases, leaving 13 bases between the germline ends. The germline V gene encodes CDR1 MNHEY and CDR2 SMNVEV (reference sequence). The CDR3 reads CASSPTPGTYNEQFF. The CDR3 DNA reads TGTGCCAGCAGTCCCACCCCAGGAACCTACAATGAGCAGTTCTTC.

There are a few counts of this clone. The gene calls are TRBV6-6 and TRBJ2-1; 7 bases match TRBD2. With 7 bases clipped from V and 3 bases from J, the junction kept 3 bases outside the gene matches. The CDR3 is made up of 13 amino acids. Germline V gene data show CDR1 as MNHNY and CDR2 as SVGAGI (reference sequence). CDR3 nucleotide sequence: TGTGCCAGCACCCGGGACTACTACAATGAGCAGTTCTTC. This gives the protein CASTRDYYNEQFF.

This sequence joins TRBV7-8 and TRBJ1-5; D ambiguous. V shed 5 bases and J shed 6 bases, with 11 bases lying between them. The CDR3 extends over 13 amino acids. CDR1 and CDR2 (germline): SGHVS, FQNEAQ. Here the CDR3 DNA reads TGTGCCAGCAGCGTGGAGTACGCTCAGCCCCAGCATTTT. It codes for CASSVEYAQPQHF.

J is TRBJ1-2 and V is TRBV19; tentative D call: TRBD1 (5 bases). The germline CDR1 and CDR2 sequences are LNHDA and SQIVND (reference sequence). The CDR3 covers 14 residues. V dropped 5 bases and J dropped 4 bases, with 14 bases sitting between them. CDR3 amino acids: CASSAQDVIYGYTF. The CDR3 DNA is TGTGCCAGTAGTGCACAGGACGTGATCTATGGCTACACCTTC. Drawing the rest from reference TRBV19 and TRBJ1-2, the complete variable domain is DGGITQSPKYLFRKEGQNVTLSCEQNLNHDAMYWYRQDPGQGLRLIYYSQIVNDFQKGDIAEGYSVSREKKESFPLTVTSAQKNPTAFYLCASSAQDVIYGYTFGSGTRLTVV.

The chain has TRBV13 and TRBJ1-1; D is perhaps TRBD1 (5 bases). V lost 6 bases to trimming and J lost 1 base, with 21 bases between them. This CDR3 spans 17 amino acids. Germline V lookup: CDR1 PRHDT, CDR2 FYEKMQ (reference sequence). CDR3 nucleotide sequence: TGTGCCAGCAGTCGCAGAGGACCTATCGGGGGGAACACTGAAGCTTTCTTT. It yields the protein CASSRRGPIGGNTEAFF.

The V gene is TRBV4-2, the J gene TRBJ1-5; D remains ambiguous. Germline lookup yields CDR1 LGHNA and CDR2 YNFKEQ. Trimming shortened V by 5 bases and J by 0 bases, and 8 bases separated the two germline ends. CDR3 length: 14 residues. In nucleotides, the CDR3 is TGTGCCAGCAGCGGTGGCATTAGCAATCAGCCCCAGCATTTT. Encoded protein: CASSGGISNQPQHF.

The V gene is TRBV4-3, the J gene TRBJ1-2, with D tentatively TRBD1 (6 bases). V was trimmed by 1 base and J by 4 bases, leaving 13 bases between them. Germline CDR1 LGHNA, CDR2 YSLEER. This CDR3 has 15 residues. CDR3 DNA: TGCGCCAGCAGCCAAGCCCTTCTGGACAGCTATGGCTACACCTTC. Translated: CASSQALLDSYGYTF.